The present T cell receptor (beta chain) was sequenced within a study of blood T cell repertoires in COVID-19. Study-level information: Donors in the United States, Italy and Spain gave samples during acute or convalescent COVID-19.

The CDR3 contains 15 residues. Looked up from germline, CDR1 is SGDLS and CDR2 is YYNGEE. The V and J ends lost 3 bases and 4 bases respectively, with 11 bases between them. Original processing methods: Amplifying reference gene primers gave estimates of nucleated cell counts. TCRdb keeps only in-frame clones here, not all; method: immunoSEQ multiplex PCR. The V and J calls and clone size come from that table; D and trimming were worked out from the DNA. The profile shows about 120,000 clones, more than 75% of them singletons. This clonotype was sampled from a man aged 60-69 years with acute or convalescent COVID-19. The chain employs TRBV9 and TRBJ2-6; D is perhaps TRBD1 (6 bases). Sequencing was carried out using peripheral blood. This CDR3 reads CASSGGTLGANVLTF. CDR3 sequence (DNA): TGTGCCAGCAGCGGTGGGACACTCGGGGCCAACGTCCTGACTTTC.